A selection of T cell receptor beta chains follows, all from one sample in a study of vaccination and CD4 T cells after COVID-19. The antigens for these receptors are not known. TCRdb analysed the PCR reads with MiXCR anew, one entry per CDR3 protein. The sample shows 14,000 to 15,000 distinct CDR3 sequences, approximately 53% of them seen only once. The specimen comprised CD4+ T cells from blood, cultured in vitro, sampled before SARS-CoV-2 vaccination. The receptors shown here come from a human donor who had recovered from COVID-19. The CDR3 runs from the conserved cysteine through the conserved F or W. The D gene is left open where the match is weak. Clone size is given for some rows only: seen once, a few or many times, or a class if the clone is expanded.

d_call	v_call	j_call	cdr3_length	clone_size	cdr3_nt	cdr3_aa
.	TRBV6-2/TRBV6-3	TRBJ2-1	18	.	TGTGCCAGCAGCCCCGGACAGGGCAGCGGGAAGTCCTACAATGAGCAGTTCTTC	CASSPGQGSGKSYNEQFF
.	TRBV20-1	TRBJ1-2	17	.	TGCAGTGCTAGAGTTCACAGGGCTCCCTCCGTCGGCACTGGCTACACCTTC	CSARVHRAPSVGTGYTF
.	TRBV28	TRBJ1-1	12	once	TGTGCCAGCAGTTTGCTACAGGGCAAAGCTTTCTTT	CASSLLQGKAFF
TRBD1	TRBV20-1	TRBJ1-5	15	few	TGCAGCGGACCAAATAGGACAGGGGGGTATCAGCCCCAGCATTTT	CSGPNRTGGYQPQHF
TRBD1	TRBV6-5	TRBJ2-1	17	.	TGTGCCAGCAGTTCTCAATACGACAGGGGGTCCCCATTTGAGCAGTTCTTC	CASSSQYDRGSPFEQFF
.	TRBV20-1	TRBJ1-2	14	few	TGCAGTGCTGAAAAACAGGGCCGGAACTATGGCTACACCTTC	CSAEKQGRNYGYTF
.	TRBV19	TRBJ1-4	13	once	TGTGCCAGTAGCGGGAGGGCTGTTGAAAAACCGTTTTTT	CASSGRAVEKPFF
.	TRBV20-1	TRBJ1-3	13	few	TGCAGTGCTAGGGAGGGATCCGGAAACACCATATATTTT	CSAREGSGNTIYF
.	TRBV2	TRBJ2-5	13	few	TGTGCCAGCAGTGAAATGGGGTGGGAGACCCAGTACTTC	CASSEMGWETQYF
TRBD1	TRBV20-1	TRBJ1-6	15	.	TGCAGTGCTAGAGATCTAGGCAGGGGGAATTCACCCCTCCACTTT	CSARDLGRGNSPLHF
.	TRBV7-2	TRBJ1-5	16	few	TGTGCCAGCAGCTTAGCGGGCAGGGTGGTGCATCAGCCCCAGCATTTT	CASSLAGRVVHQPQHF
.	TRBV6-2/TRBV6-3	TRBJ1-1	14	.	TGTGCCAGCAGTTACAGTACAGGATCCACTGAAGCTTTCTTT	CASSYSTGSTEAFF
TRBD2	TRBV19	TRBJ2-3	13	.	TGTGCCAGTGGACTAGCGGGAGCAGATACGCAGTATTTT	CASGLAGADTQYF
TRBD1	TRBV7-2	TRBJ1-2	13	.	TGTGCCAGCAGCCTTGGGACAGGGAGGGGCTACACCTTC	CASSLGTGRGYTF
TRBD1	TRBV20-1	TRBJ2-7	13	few	TGCAGTGCTAGCCGGGACAGTGTCTACGAGCAGTACTTC	CSASRDSVYEQYF
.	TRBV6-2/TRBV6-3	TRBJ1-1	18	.	TGTGCCAGCAGTTACGTCGTAGGCAGGGGCCTCATGAACACTGAAGCTTTCTTT	CASSYVVGRGLMNTEAFF
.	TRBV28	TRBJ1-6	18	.	TGTGCCAGCAGTCTATCAGGGTTCGCGGACACCAATAATTCACCCCTCCACTTT	CASSLSGFADTNNSPLHF
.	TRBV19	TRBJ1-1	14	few	TGTGCCAGTAGTGGAGGACGGGGGGAGACTGAAGCTTTCTTT	CASSGGRGETEAFF
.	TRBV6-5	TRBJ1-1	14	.	TGTGCCAGCAGTTACTGGGGGGGAGATGCTGAAGCTTTCTTT	CASSYWGGDAEAFF
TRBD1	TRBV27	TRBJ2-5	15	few	TGTGCCAGCAGTAGAACCCCGACAGGGCGAGAGACCCAGTACTTC	CASSRTPTGRETQYF
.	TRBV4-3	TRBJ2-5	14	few	TGCGCCAGCAGCCAAGATACTAGCAAAGAGACCCAGTACTTC	CASSQDTSKETQYF
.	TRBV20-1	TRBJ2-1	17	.	TGCAGTGCTAGATTTCCGGTGGCGGTATCTGACTACAATGAGCAGTTCTTC	CSARFPVAVSDYNEQFF
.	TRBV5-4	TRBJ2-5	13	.	TGTGCCAGCAGCTTGGTGAACCAAGAGACCCAGTACTTC	CASSLVNQETQYF
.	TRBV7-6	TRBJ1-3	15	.	TGTGCCAGCAGCCCGCGGCTGGGGGAAAAAAACACCATATATTTT	CASSPRLGEKNTIYF
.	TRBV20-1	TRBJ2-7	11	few	TGCAGTGCTAGTTCAGCTTACGAGCAGTACTTC	CSASSAYEQYF
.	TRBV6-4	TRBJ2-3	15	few	TGTGCCAGCAGTGACAGGGCGGGCGGTGGAGATACGCAGTATTTT	CASSDRAGGGDTQYF
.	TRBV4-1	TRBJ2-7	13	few	TGCGCCAGCAGCCAAGATCCGGGGGCCGAGCAGTACTTC	CASSQDPGAEQYF
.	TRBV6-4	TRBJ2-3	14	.	TGTGCCAGCAGTTCGGCCGGGGGCACAGATACGCAGTATTTT	CASSSAGGTDTQYF
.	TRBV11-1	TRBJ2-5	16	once	TGTGCCAGCAGCTTAATCGCGATCGACTTTCAAGAGACCCAGTACTTC	CASSLIAIDFQETQYF
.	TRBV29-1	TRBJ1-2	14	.	TGCAGCGTTGAGGGTAGGGGAACTAACTATGGCTACACCTTC	CSVEGRGTNYGYTF
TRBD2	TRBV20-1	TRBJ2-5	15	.	TGCAGTGCTAGTTCCAGCGGGGCTTATCAAGAGACCCAGTACTTC	CSASSSGAYQETQYF
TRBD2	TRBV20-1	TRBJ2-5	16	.	TGCAGTGCCCCAAACGCCCTAGCGGGAGACAAAGAGACCCAGTACTTC	CSAPNALAGDKETQYF
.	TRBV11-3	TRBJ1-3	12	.	TGTGCCAGTTCCATTCTGGAGAACACCATATATTTT	CASSILENTIYF
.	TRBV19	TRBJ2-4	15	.	TGTGCCAGTATCAGTTCCGGGGCGGGCAAAAACATTCAGTACTTC	CASISSGAGKNIQYF
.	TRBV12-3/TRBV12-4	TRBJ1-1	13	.	TGTGCCAGCAGCCTCAGGGCGCACACTGAAGCTTTCTTT	CASSLRAHTEAFF
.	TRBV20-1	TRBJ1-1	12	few	TGCAGTGCTAGTGATCAGAACACTGAAGCTTTCTTT	CSASDQNTEAFF
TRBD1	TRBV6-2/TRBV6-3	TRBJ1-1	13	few	TGTGCCAGCAGCCGGACAGGGAGGACTGAAGCTTTCTTT	CASSRTGRTEAFF
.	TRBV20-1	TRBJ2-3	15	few	TGCAGTGCTTCAAAATGGAGGGCTGGCACAGATACGCAGTATTTT	CSASKWRAGTDTQYF
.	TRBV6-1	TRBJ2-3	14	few	TGTGCCAGCACGGCCCTAGGGGATCCAGATACGCAGTATTTT	CASTALGDPDTQYF
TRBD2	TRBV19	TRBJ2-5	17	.	TGTGCCAGTTCCGGGACTAGCGGGCGCTTGGCGGGGGAGACCCAGTACTTC	CASSGTSGRLAGETQYF
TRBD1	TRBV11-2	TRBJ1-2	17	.	TGTGCCAGCAGCTCATTACAGGGGACAGGGGGCAACTATGGCTACACCTTC	CASSSLQGTGGNYGYTF
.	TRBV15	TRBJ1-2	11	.	TGTGCCACCAGCAATAAGGATGGCTACACCTTC	CATSNKDGYTF